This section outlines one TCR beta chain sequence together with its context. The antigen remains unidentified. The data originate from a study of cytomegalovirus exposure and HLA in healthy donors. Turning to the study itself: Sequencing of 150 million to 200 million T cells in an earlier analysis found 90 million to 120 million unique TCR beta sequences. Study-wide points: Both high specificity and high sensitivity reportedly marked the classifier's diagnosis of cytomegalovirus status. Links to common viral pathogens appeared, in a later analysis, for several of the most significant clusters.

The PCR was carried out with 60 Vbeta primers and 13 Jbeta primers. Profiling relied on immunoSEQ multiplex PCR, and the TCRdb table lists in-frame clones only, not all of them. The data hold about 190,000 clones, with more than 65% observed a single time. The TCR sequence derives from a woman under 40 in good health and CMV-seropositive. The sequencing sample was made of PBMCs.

CDR3 nucleotide sequence: TGTGCCAGCAGCCCCCGAGGGACCGGGGAGCTGTTTTTT. This sequence encodes CASSPRGTGELFF. The V call is TRBV7-9, the J call TRBJ2-2; maybe TRBD2 (5 bases). V shed 5 bases and J shed 5 bases, with 9 bases lying between them. This CDR3 is built from 13 residues. The germline gives CDR1 SEHNR, CDR2 FQNEAQ (reference sequence).